This entry features one TCR beta chain sequence. The target antigen is unknown. This sample was taken from a study of cytomegalovirus exposure and HLA in healthy donors. Study details: Within the Caucasian-associated ancestry cluster were 81% of the roughly 400 genotyped donors.

V was cut by 4 bases and J by 4 bases, with 7 bases left in between. CDR3 length: 11 residues. Germline lookup yields CDR1 DFQATT and CDR2 SNEGSKA (reference sequence). PCR was performed using 60 Vbeta and 13 Jbeta primers. Method: immunoSEQ multiplex PCR; TCRdb's copy keeps in-frame clones and lacks some. The sample lists some 210,000 clones; roughly 80% were seen once. General observations from the study: A later analysis showed that HLA-associated TCR beta chains had undergone more clonal expansion than equally common others.

This TCR derives from a woman in her twenties or thirties in good health and CMV-seropositive. The chain joins TRBV20-1 to TRBJ1-1; unclear D gene. Specimen: PBMCs. The CDR3 coding sequence is TGCAGTGCTACCCGGGGCACTGAAGCTTTCTTT. Amino acid sequence: CSATRGTEAFF.